This TCR beta chain was profiled in a study of graft-versus-host responses after intestinal transplantation. Turning to the study itself: Each recipient received anti-thymocyte globulin induction, then tacrolimus and steroids for two to three years. Study outcomes and limitations: Early post-transplant HvG declines were associated with peak circulating GvH clone levels. The marrow of recipients harbored GvH clones, and ileum or blood showed some of them first.

The repertoire was sequenced with immunoSEQ multiplex PCR; TCRdb's copy has only in-frame clones and lacks some. The sample shows 75,000 to 100,000 clones, roughly 91% of them seen only once. Concerning this clone itself: Its antigen remains unknown.

This clonotype originated in a human donor who was the organ donor for an intestinal transplant. This specimen consisted of unstimulated CD4+ T cells sorted from spleen or lymph node cells, obtained before transplant.

CDR3 DNA: TGTGCCAGCAGCTTAATCCAGGGTAACACTGAAGCTTTCTTT. The encoded protein is CASSLIQGNTEAFF. This chain uses TRBV7-7 with TRBJ1-1, with a weak D call TRBD1 (5 bases). The CDR3 spans 14 residues. Trimming removed 2 bases at V and 2 bases at J, with 9 bases between. CDR1 SSHAT and CDR2 FNYEAQ come from the germline V gene (reference sequence). The variable domain in full, completed from reference TRBV7-7 and TRBJ1-1, reads GAGVSQSPRYKVTKRGQDVTLRCDPISSHATLYWYQQALGQGPEFLTYFNYEAQPDKSGLPSDRFSAERPEGSISTLTIQRTEQRDSAMYRCASSLIQGNTEAFFGQGTRLTVV.